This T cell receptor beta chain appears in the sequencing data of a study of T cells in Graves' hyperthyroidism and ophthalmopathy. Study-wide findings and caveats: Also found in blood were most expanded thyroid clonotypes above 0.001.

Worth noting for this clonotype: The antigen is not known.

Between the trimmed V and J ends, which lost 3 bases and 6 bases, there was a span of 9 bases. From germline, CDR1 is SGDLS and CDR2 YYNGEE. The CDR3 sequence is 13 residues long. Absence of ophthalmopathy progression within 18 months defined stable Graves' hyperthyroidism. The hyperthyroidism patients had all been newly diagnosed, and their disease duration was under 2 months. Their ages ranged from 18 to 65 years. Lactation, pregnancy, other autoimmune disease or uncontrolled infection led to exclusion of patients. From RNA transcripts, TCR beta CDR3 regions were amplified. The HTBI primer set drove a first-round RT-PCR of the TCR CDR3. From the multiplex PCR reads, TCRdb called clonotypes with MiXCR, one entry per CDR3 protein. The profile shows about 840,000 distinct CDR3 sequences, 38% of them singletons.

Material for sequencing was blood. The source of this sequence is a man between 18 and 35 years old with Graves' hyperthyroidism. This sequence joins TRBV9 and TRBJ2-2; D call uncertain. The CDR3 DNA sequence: TGTGCCAGCAGCGACAATCTCCCCGGGGAGCTGTTTTTT. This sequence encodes CASSDNLPGELFF.